This T cell receptor (beta chain) appears in the sequencing data of a study of chemoradiotherapy in HPV16-positive cancers. Study-level background: Candidate HPV-specific clones and shared TCR motifs came from two HPV16-positive patients.

The sample holds a few counts of this clone. What it binds is not known. Study conclusions and caveats: Candidate HPV-specific clones and E7-related TCR motifs grew in tumor during treatment. In HPV16-positive patients, HPV-responsive T-cell expansion tracked better recurrence-free survival.

V shed 5 bases and J shed 7 bases, with 14 bases lying between them. From germline, CDR1 is GTSNPN and CDR2 SVGIG (reference sequence). The CDR3 totals 13 residues. Sequencing used immunoSEQ multiplex PCR; TCRdb keeps in-frame clones, though not all of them. The sample carries about 13,000 clones, roughly 84% recorded once. Repertoires were sampled repeatedly during chemoradiotherapy. The J gene is TRBJ1-4, the V gene TRBV30; D is possibly TRBD1 (5 bases). The sequence derives from a human donor with HPV-associated anogenital cancer. The material was blood, obtained from a patient who underwent chemoradiotherapy. The CDR3 region has the DNA TGTGCCTGGGCCGGGAGGGGCGTTGAAAAACTGTTTTTT. It is translated as CAWAGRGVEKLFF.